A selection of T cell receptor beta chains follows, all from one sample in a study of radiation and T cells in renal cell carcinoma. Some clones are missing from TCRdb's copy, which holds only in-frame ones; the method was immunoSEQ multiplex PCR. The profile shows 150,000 or so clones, about 88% of them singletons. Material: blood, obtained from a patient whose treatment included radiotherapy and nephrectomy. The receptors derive from a woman aged 70-85 years with renal cell carcinoma. CDR3s include the opening cysteine and the closing phenylalanine or tryptophan. D genes are given only for firm matches. The size of a clone is reported for some rows only, either as once, few or many, or as a class for expanded clones.

-	-	TRBV5-6	TRBJ2-3	CASSLNNGFTDTQYF	TGTGCCAGCAGCTTGAATAACGGATTCACAGATACGCAGTATTTT
-	-	TRBV19	TRBJ1-2	CASSTRVTGGYTF	TGTGCCAGTAGTACCCGGGTAACGGGCGGCTACACCTTC
-	-	TRBV4-3	TRBJ1-3	CASSQESGNTIYF	TGCGCCAGCAGCCAAGAATCAGGAAACACCATATATTTT
-	-	TRBV19	TRBJ1-1	CASSRGDHTEAFF	TGTGCCAGTAGTAGGGGGGACCACACTGAAGCTTTCTTT
-	-	TRBV15	TRBJ1-2	CATSSGPQRHGYTF	TGTGCCACCAGCAGTGGACCCCAGCGACATGGCTACACCTTC
-	-	TRBV14	TRBJ2-3	CASSQGVTQYF	TGTGCCAGCAGCCAAGGAGTAACGCAGTATTTT
-	TRBD1	TRBV7-6	TRBJ1-2	CASSPGGWNYGYTF	TGTGCCAGCAGCCCAGGGGGCTGGAACTATGGCTACACCTTC
-	-	TRBV18	TRBJ1-5	CASSRGNDQPQHF	TGTGCCAGCTCACGCGGCAACGATCAGCCCCAGCATTTT
-	-	TRBV5-1	TRBJ2-2	CASRAWTSNTGELFF	TGCGCCAGCCGAGCGTGGACCTCGAACACCGGGGAGCTGTTTTTT
-	-	TRBV27	TRBJ1-4	CASSLAGAPEKLFF	TGTGCCAGCAGTTTAGCGGGGGCACCTGAAAAACTGTTTTTT
-	-	TRBV5-1	TRBJ1-1	CASSLGDHNTEAFF	TGCGCCAGCAGCTTGGGGGACCACAACACTGAAGCTTTCTTT
-	-	TRBV7-2	TRBJ2-1	CASSLAWGEQFF	TGTGCCAGCAGCTTGGCATGGGGTGAGCAGTTCTTC
-	-	TRBV19	TRBJ1-1	CASSTRARDTEAFF	TGTGCCAGTAGTACCAGGGCGAGGGACACTGAAGCTTTCTTT
-	-	TRBV2	TRBJ2-7	CASTVTYEQYF	TGTGCCAGCACGGTCACCTACGAGCAGTACTTC
-	-	TRBV9	TRBJ2-4	CASSVGGDLGIAKNIQYF	TGTGCCAGCAGCGTAGGGGGGGATCTAGGTATTGCCAAAAACATTCAGTACTTC
once	-	TRBV9	TRBJ2-3	CASSVPSTDTQYF	TGTGCCAGCAGCGTCCCTAGCACAGATACGCAGTATTTT
-	-	TRBV7-2	TRBJ2-1	CASSFLGNNEQFF	TGTGCCAGCAGCTTTTTGGGGAACAATGAGCAGTTCTTC
-	-	TRBV11-3	TRBJ2-2	CASSLDRSRLTGELFF	TGTGCCAGCAGCTTAGATCGGTCCCGATTAACCGGGGAGCTGTTTTTT
-	-	TRBV10-3	TRBJ2-6	CAISEVSPGANVLTF	TGTGCCATCAGTGAAGTCAGCCCTGGGGCCAACGTCCTGACTTTC
-	-	TRBV18	TRBJ1-4	CASSPPLQLTNEKLFF	TGTGCCAGCTCACCACCCTTACAGCTTACGAATGAAAAACTGTTTTTT
-	TRBD2	TRBV19	TRBJ2-1	CASRGLAGGPEQFF	TGTGCCAGTAGAGGACTAGCGGGGGGGCCGGAGCAGTTCTTC
-	-	TRBV5-1	TRBJ2-3	CASSLQGRPDTQYF	TGCGCCAGCAGCTTACAGGGACGGCCAGATACGCAGTATTTT
-	-	TRBV10-3	TRBJ2-5	CAISDGGSETQYF	TGTGCCATCAGTGATGGGGGTTCGGAGACCCAGTACTTC
-	TRBD2	TRBV29-1	TRBJ2-1	CSCNPGGGSYNEQFF	TGCAGCTGCAACCCTGGCGGGGGCTCCTACAATGAGCAGTTCTTC
once	-	TRBV19	TRBJ1-5	CASSIGQTNQPQHF	TGTGCCAGTAGTATAGGACAGACCAATCAGCCCCAGCATTTT
-	TRBD1	TRBV18	TRBJ1-3	CASSPLGQGLISGNTIYF	TGTGCCAGCTCACCACTGGGACAGGGTCTTATTTCTGGAAACACCATATATTTT
-	TRBD1	TRBV28	TRBJ2-5	CASSSRQGVSETQYF	TGTGCCAGCAGTTCCCGACAGGGGGTGAGCGAGACCCAGTACTTC
once	-	TRBV15	TRBJ1-4	CATSRDLGEKLFF	TGTGCCACCAGCAGAGATCTGGGGGAAAAACTGTTTTTT
-	-	TRBV6-5	TRBJ1-5	CASSRDSNQPQHF	TGTGCCAGCAGTCGAGATAGCAATCAGCCCCAGCATTTT
-	-	TRBV18	TRBJ1-2	CASSLSRAEDYGYTF	TGTGCCAGCTCACTTTCCAGGGCTGAAGACTATGGCTACACCTTC
-	TRBD1	TRBV6-1	TRBJ1-5	CATKETGNQPQHF	TGTGCCACCAAGGAGACAGGGAATCAGCCCCAGCATTTT
-	TRBD2	TRBV30	TRBJ2-1	CAWFSTSGGEQFF	TGTGCCTGGTTCTCGACTAGCGGGGGGGAGCAGTTCTTC
-	-	TRBV5-1	TRBJ1-4	CASSLLGSNEKLFF	TGCGCCAGCAGCTTGTTAGGGAGTAATGAAAAACTGTTTTTT
-	-	TRBV5-1	TRBJ1-2	CASSLGGDSFNYGYTF	TGCGCCAGCAGCTTGGGGGGAGACAGCTTTAACTATGGCTACACCTTC
few	-	TRBV9	TRBJ1-1	CASSPRATTEAFF	TGTGCCAGCAGCCCCCGGGCAACGACTGAAGCTTTCTTT
-	-	TRBV7-2	TRBJ2-3	CASSPDSTTDTQYF	TGTGCCAGCAGCCCGGACTCAACCACAGATACGCAGTATTTT
once	-	TRBV7-8	TRBJ1-3	CASSPFLRGGSGNTIYF	TGTGCCAGCAGCCCGTTTCTAAGAGGGGGCTCTGGAAACACCATATATTTT
-	-	TRBV7-6	TRBJ2-6	CASSLAYGDPSSGANVLTF	TGTGCCAGCAGCTTAGCCTACGGGGACCCCTCCTCTGGGGCCAACGTCCTGACTTTC
-	-	TRBV14	TRBJ1-2	CASSHKTTGGYTF	TGTGCCAGCAGCCATAAAACTACAGGTGGCTACACCTTC
-	-	TRBV18	TRBJ1-1	CASSPGGGVNTEAFF	TGTGCCAGCTCACCAGGAGGCGGGGTGAACACTGAAGCTTTCTTT